Listed here are 25 T cell receptor beta chains from one sample, sequenced in a study of blood T cell repertoires in COVID-19. The data were produced by immunoSEQ multiplex PCR, yet TCRdb's version contains in-frame clones alone and is incomplete. The table shows some 180,000 clones, with approximately 80% occurring only once. Sequenced material: peripheral blood. These receptors were taken from a woman aged 40-49 years with COVID-19, enrolled during active disease.

V and J are TRBV7-2 and TRBJ1-2, with D tentatively TRBD1 (6 bases). Trimming removed 4 bases from V and 3 bases from J, with 12 bases in between. Germline CDR1 SGHTA, CDR2 FQGNSA. The CDR3 length is 14 residues. CDR3 sequence: CASSYRQAHYGYTF. The CDR3, as DNA: TGTGCCAGCAGCTACAGACAGGCCCACTATGGCTACACCTTC. Using reference TRBV7-2 and TRBJ1-2 for the parts outside the CDR3, the full variable domain is GAGVSQSPSNKVTEKGKDVELRCDPISGHTALYWYRQSLGQGLEFLIYFQGNSAPDKSGLPSDRFSAERTGGSVSTLTIQRTQQEDSAVYLCASSYRQAHYGYTFGSGTRLTVV.

The chain joins TRBV5-1 to TRBJ2-3; 9 bases are a match to TRBD2. In germline, CDR1 is SGHRS, CDR2 YFSETQ. CDR3 length: 15 amino acids. J gave up 2 bases and V 5 bases, and 6 bases lay outside the gene matches. In DNA, the CDR3 is TGCGCCAGCAGGCGACTAGCGGCCAACACAGATACGCAGTATTTT. Translated: CASRRLAANTDTQYF.

The genes are TRBV5-6 and TRBJ2-7; no clear D gene. Germline V CDR1 and CDR2: SGHDT, YYEEEE. CDR3 length: 14 amino acids. The germline V and J ends were trimmed by 0 bases and 5 bases, with 12 bases remaining between them. CDR3 in amino acids: CASSLGALSNEQYF. The CDR3 DNA sequence: TGTGCCAGCAGCTTGGGGGCGCTTTCGAACGAGCAGTACTTC.

V usage is TRBV28 and J usage is TRBJ1-2, with 9 bases that match TRBD1. Germline assignment: CDR1 MDHEN and CDR2 SYDVKM. J lost 4 bases, V lost 6 bases, and 12 bases had no gene match. The CDR3 is made up of 16 amino acids. In DNA form, the CDR3 reads TGTGCCAGCAGGGTGGCCACAGGGGGCCGGGGCTATGGCTACACCTTC. Translating it yields CASRVATGGRGYGYTF.

The chain couples TRBV4-1 to TRBJ1-6, with 9 positions matching TRBD1. This CDR3 spans 16 amino acids. With V trimmed by 4 bases and J by 10 bases, 11 bases remained unmatched. Germline V gene sequence: CDR1 MGHRA, CDR2 YSYEKL. The CDR3 DNA reads as TGCGCCAGCAGCCGTCGGGGGGACAGGGAAGAATCACCCCTCCACTTT. This codes for CASSRRGDREESPLHF.

The rearrangement uses TRBV7-3 and TRBJ1-5; D gene unclear. The CDR3 totals 13 residues. CDR1 and CDR2 (germline): SGHTA, FQGTGA. The V end lost 3 bases, the J end lost 5 bases, and 8 bases lay between the germline ends. The CDR3 is CASSLEFDQPQHF. As DNA, the CDR3 is TGTGCCAGCAGCTTGGAGTTCGATCAGCCCCAGCATTTT.

The chain carries TRBV19 and TRBJ1-1; 7 nucleotides match TRBD1. This CDR3 is 15 amino acids long. Trimming removed 10 bases from V and 6 bases from J; junction bases left unmatched: 17. The germline V gene encodes CDR1 LNHDA and CDR2 SQIVND (reference sequence). The CDR3 loop reads CATRQGLILGAEAFF. For the CDR3, the DNA is TGTGCCACCCGACAGGGTCTGATTCTGGGGGCTGAAGCTTTCTTT.

The V and J genes are TRBV2 and TRBJ1-5, with a weak D call TRBD1 (5 bases). V lost 8 bases and J 2 bases, leaving 19 bases between the germline ends. CDR1 is SNHLY, CDR2 FYNNEI, per germline. The CDR3 contains 16 residues. The CDR3 spells CASLVEAAGGNQPQHF. In nucleotides, the CDR3 is TGTGCCAGCCTCGTGGAGGCGGCGGGGGGCAATCAGCCCCAGCATTTT.

In the case of this clone: Other DNA sequences within the sample encode an identical CDR3. The chain links TRBV24-1 to TRBJ1-1; possibly TRBD1 for D (5 bases). CDR1 and CDR2 from the germline V gene are KGHDR and SFDVKD. Trimming pared 7 bases from V and 4 bases from J, leaving 12 bases between. The CDR3 covers 13 residues. The CDR3 nucleotides read TGTGCCACCAGGGAGCGGGGGGGCACTGAAGCTTTCTTT. As protein: CATRERGGTEAFF.

This clone was observed once. The identical CDR3 is also encoded by other nucleotide sequences in the sample. The rearrangement joins TRBV20-1 to TRBJ2-7, with D hard to call. Between the trimmed V and J ends, which lost 1 base and 7 bases, there was a span of 5 bases. CDR1 is DFQATT, CDR2 SNEGSKA, per germline (reference sequence). The CDR3 has 10 residues. The chain's CDR3 is CSARVREQYF. The DNA of the CDR3 is TGCAGTGCTAGAGTACGGGAGCAGTACTTC.

The CDR3 nucleotides are TGTGCCAGCAGCTACCAGGGGAACCCCTACGAGCAGTACTTC. Residues: CASSYQGNPYEQYF. The chain combines TRBV7-8 with TRBJ2-7, with D possibly TRBD1 on 6 matching bases. This CDR3 is 14 amino acids long. Germline assignment: CDR1 SGHVS and CDR2 FQNEAQ. The V end was cut by 4 bases, the J end by 2 bases, with 12 bases between.

This chain joins TRBV7-8 and TRBJ2-1; 10 bases align to TRBD2. Germline V gene lookup returns CDR1 SGHVS and CDR2 FQNEAQ. V lost 3 bases and J lost 4; bases outside the gene matches: 3. The CDR3 runs to 15 residues. The CDR3 is CASSFSSGGYNEQFF. The CDR3 DNA is TGTGCCAGCAGCTTCTCTAGCGGGGGTTACAATGAGCAGTTCTTC.

The gene calls are TRBV6-5 and TRBJ2-2; TRBD2 aligns across 9 bases. CDR1 is MNHEY, CDR2 SVGAGI, per germline. Trimming cost V 11 bases and J 6 bases; bases outside gene matches: 13. The CDR3 runs 15 residues. The CDR3 region has the DNA TGTGCCTGCCCCCGGGGACTAGCCTTCGCCGGGGAGCTGTTTTTT. Its translation: CACPRGLAFAGELFF.

The chain employs TRBV12-5 and TRBJ1-2, with 7 bases matching TRBD1. Germline CDR1 is LGHNT and CDR2 is FRNRAP. The CDR3 is 12 residues long. V shed 6 bases and J 6 bases; nucleotides not matched to a gene: 4. The CDR3 sequence is CASGPDRDGYTF. DNA of the CDR3: TGTGCTAGTGGCCCCGACAGGGATGGCTACACCTTC.

This clone was counted only a few times. This chain connects TRBV6-2 or TRBV6-3 to TRBJ2-5; 8 positions agree with TRBD1. The CDR3 runs 14 residues. The germline V gene has CDR1 MNHEY and CDR2 SVGEGT. Trimming at V came to 4 bases and at J to 5 bases, leaving 6 bases not matched to a gene. The CDR3 spells CASSFWTGLETQYF. DNA for the CDR3: TGTGCCAGCAGTTTTTGGACAGGGTTGGAGACCCAGTACTTC.

The chain joins TRBV12-3 or TRBV12-4 to TRBJ1-5; D is uncertain. V was trimmed by 7 bases and J by 7 bases, leaving 11 bases between them. The CDR3 runs to 12 residues. DNA for the CDR3: TGTGCCAGCAACAGAGCGGGGCAGCCCCAGCATTTT. Encoded protein: CASNRAGQPQHF.

The J gene is TRBJ2-3, the V gene TRBV19; weak D call: TRBD1 (6 bases). This CDR3 contains 15 residues. Trimming shortened V by 6 bases and J by 2 bases, and 15 bases separated the two germline ends. Per the germline V gene, CDR1 is LNHDA and CDR2 is SQIVND (reference sequence). CDR3 in amino acids: CASSQQGTFTDTQYF. The CDR3 region has the DNA TGTGCCAGTAGCCAACAGGGAACCTTCACAGATACGCAGTATTTT. The full variable domain, its missing parts supplied by reference TRBV19 and TRBJ2-3, is DGGITQSPKYLFRKEGQNVTLSCEQNLNHDAMYWYRQDPGQGLRLIYYSQIVNDFQKGDIAEGYSVSREKKESFPLTVTSAQKNPTAFYLCASSQQGTFTDTQYFGPGTRLTVL.

The chain employs TRBV7-2 and TRBJ2-7, with D unclear. The V gene lost 4 bases and the J gene lost 2 bases, with 9 bases spanning the gap. CDR1 and CDR2 (germline): SGHTA, FQGNSA. This CDR3 is 13 amino acids long. In DNA, the CDR3 is TGTGCCAGCAGCTCCCTTTTAACCTACGAGCAGTACTTC. Translated: CASSSLLTYEQYF.

The V and J genes are TRBV5-1 and TRBJ2-1; D is uncertain. V dropped 0 bases and J dropped 7 bases, with 11 bases sitting between them. Germline V gene data show CDR1 as SGHRS and CDR2 as YFSETQ. The CDR3 has 14 residues. Written as DNA, the CDR3 is TGCGCCAGCAGCTTGGCCCAGGCCGCGAATGAGCAGTTCTTC. It translates to CASSLAQAANEQFF.

This sequence joins TRBV7-9 and TRBJ1-2, with 7 bases lining up with TRBD1. V was pared by 5 bases and J by 9 bases, with 12 bases of the junction left unmatched. Germline CDR1 reads SEHNR; CDR2 reads FQNEAQ (reference sequence). This CDR3 has 14 amino acids. CDR3 bases: TGTGCCAGCAGCCACGACAGGGAAGGTACGAGCTACACCTTC. Its translation: CASSHDREGTSYTF.

The chain joins TRBV5-4 to TRBJ1-6; 7 bases are shared with TRBD1. The germline V gene encodes CDR1 SGHNT and CDR2 YYREEE (reference sequence). Unmatched junction bases numbered 9, after V lost 4 bases and J lost 8 bases. This CDR3 has 15 amino acids. The CDR3 loop is CASSPPTGQDSPLHF. In nucleotides, the CDR3 is TGTGCCAGCAGCCCGCCGACAGGGCAGGATTCACCCCTCCACTTT.

The V gene is TRBV4-1, the J gene TRBJ1-4; 7 nucleotides align to TRBD1. Germline V gene sequence: CDR1 MGHRA, CDR2 YSYEKL. The CDR3 sequence is 18 residues long. Trimming removed 5 bases from V and 4 bases from J; junction bases left unmatched: 16. CDR3 sequence (DNA): TGCGCCAGCAGCTTAAGACACCCAATTGGGACAGTTAATGAAAAACTGTTTTTT. It specifies CASSLRHPIGTVNEKLFF.

V is TRBV7-8 and J is TRBJ1-6, with D tentatively TRBD1 (5 bases). The CDR3 extends over 15 amino acids. Germline V gives CDR1 SGHVS, CDR2 FQNEAQ. V was trimmed by 1 base and J by 7 bases, leaving 11 bases between them. CDR3: CASSLGGGGNSPLHF. For the CDR3, the DNA is TGTGCCAGCAGCTTAGGCGGGGGAGGGAATTCACCCCTCCACTTT.

The J gene is TRBJ2-2, the V gene TRBV19; 10 bases map to TRBD2. Germline loops: CDR1 LNHDA, CDR2 SQIVND (reference sequence). V shed 7 bases and J 5 bases; nucleotides not matched to a gene: 7. This CDR3 comprises 15 residues. The CDR3 sequence is CASKKGTSATGELFF. CDR3 nucleotides: TGTGCCAGTAAAAAGGGGACTAGCGCTACCGGGGAGCTGTTTTTT.

The genes are TRBV28 and TRBJ1-1; D not resolved. Germline CDR1 is MDHEN and CDR2 is SYDVKM. This CDR3 has 15 residues. The V and J ends lost 3 bases and 5 bases respectively, with 16 bases between them. The CDR3 sequence: CASSFLQGRETEAFF. CDR3 nucleotide sequence: TGTGCCAGCAGTTTCCTCCAAGGTCGGGAGACTGAAGCTTTCTTT. Full variable domain (outside the CDR3, taken from reference TRBV28 and TRBJ1-1): DVKVTQSSRYLVKRTGEKVFLECVQDMDHENMFWYRQDPGLGLRLIYFSYDVKMKEKGDIPEGYSVSREKKERFSLILESASTNQTSMYLCASSFLQGRETEAFFGQGTRLTVV.